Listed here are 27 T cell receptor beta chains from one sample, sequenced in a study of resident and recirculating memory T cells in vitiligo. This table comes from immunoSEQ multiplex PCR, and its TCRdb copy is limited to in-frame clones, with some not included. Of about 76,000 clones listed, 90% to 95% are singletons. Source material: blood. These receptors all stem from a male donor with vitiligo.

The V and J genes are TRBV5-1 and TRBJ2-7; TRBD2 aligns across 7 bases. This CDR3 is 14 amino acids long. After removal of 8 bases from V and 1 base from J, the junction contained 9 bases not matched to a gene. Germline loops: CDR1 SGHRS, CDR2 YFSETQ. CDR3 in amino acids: CARWQGTKSYEQYF. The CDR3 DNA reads TGCGCCAGGTGGCAAGGGACTAAATCCTACGAGCAGTACTTC.

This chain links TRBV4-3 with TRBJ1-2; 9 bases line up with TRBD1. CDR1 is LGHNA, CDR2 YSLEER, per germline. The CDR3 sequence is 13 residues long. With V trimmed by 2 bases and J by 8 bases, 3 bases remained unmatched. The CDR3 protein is CASSQRTGDGYTF. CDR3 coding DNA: TGCGCCAGCAGCCAACGGACAGGGGACGGCTACACCTTC.

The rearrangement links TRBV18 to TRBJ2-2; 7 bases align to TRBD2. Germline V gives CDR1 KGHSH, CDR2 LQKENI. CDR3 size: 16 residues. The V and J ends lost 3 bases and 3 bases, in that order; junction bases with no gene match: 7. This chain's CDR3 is CASSPAGVLDTGELFF. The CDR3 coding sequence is TGTGCCAGCTCACCGGCGGGGGTCCTGGACACCGGGGAGCTGTTTTTT.

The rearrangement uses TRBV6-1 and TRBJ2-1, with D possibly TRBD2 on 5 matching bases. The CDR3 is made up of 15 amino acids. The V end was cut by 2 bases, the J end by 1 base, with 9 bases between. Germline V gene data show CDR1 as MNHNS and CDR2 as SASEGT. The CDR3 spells CASSEQGGSYNEQFF. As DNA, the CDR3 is TGTGCCAGCAGTGAACAAGGCGGGTCCTACAATGAGCAGTTCTTC.

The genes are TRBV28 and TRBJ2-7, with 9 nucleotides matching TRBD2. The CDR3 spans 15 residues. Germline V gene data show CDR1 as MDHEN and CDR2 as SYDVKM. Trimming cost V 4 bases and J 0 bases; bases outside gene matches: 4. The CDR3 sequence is CASSSSGVPSYEQYF. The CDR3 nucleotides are TGTGCCAGCAGTTCTAGCGGGGTCCCCTCCTACGAGCAGTACTTC.

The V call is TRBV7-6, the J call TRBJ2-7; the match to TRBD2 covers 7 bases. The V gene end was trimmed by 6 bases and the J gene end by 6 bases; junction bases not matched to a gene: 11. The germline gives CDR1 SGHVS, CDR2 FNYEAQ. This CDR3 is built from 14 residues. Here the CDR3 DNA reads TGTGCCAGCAGGCTGGCGGGAGAGTGGGGCGAGCAGTACTTC. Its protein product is CASRLAGEWGEQYF.

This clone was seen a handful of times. The DNA of the CDR3 is TGCGCCAGCAGCCGCGTGACAGGGTACACTGAAGCTTTCTTT. Translation: CASSRVTGYTEAFF. The V gene is TRBV4-1, the J gene TRBJ1-1, with 7 bases identical to TRBD1. Germline V lookup: CDR1 MGHRA, CDR2 YSYEKL. The CDR3 sequence is 14 residues long. Trimming cost V 4 bases and J 3 bases; bases outside gene matches: 5.

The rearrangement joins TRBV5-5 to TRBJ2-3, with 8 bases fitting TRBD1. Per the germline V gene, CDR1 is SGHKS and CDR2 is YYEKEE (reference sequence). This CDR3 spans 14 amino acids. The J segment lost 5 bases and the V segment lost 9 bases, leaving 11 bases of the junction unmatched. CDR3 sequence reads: CATSVADRGDTQYF. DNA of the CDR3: TGTGCCACGTCTGTGGCAGACAGGGGAGATACGCAGTATTTT.

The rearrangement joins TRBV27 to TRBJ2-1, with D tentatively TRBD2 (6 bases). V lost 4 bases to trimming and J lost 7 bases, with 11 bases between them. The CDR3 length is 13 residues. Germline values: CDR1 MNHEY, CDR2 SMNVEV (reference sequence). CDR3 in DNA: TGTGCCAGCAGTTGGACTATTACAAATGAGCAGTTCTTC. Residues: CASSWTITNEQFF.

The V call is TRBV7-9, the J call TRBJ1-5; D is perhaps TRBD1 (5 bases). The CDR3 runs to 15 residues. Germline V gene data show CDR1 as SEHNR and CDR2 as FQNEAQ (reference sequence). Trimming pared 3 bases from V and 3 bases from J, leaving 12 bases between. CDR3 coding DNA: TGTGCCAGCAGCTTCGGGCAGGGCCACAATCAGCCCCAGCATTTT. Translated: CASSFGQGHNQPQHF.

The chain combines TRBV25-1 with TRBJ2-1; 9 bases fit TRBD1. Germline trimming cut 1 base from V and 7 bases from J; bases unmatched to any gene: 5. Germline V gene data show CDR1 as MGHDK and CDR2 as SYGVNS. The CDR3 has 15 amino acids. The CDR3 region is CASSESGTGTNEQFF. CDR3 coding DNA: TGTGCCAGCAGTGAATCGGGGACAGGGACAAATGAGCAGTTCTTC.

The CDR3 DNA reads as TGTGCCAGCAGCACCCAACAGGGAGGGGGTGAGACCCAGTACTTC. Translating it yields CASSTQQGGGETQYF. The chain combines TRBV5-4 with TRBJ2-5, with D possibly matching TRBD2 (7 bases). The CDR3 extends over 15 amino acids. V lost 4 bases to trimming and J lost 5 bases, with 18 bases between them. Germline CDR1 is SGHNT and CDR2 is YYREEE (reference sequence).

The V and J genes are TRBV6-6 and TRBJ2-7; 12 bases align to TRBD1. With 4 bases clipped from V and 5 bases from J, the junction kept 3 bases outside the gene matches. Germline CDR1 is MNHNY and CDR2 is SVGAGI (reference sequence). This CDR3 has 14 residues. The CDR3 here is CASSLGQGADEQYF. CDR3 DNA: TGTGCCAGCAGTTTGGGACAGGGGGCCGACGAGCAGTACTTC.

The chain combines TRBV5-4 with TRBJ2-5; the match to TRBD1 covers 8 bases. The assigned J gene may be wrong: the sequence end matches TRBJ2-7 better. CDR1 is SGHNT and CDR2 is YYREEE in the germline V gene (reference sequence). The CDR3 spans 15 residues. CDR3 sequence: CASSQLQGGPYEQYF. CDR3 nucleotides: TGTGCCAGCAGCCAATTACAGGGGGGTCCTTACGAGCAGTACTTC.

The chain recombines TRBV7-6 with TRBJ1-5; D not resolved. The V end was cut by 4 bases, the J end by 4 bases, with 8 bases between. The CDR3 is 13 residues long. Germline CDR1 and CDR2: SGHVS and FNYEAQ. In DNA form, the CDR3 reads TGTGCCAGCAGCTCCACGGTGAATCAGCCCCAGCATTTT. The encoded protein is CASSSTVNQPQHF.

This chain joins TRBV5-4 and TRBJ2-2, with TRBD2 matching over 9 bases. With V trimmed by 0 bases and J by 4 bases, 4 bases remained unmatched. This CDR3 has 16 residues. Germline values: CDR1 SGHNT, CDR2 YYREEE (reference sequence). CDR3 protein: CASSLETSGLTGELFF. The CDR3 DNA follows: TGTGCCAGCAGCTTGGAGACTAGCGGTCTCACCGGGGAGCTGTTTTTT.

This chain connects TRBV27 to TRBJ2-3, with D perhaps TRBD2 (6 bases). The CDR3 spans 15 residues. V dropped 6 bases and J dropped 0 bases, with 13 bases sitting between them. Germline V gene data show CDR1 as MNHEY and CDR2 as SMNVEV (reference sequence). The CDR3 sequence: CASSGLATSTDTQYF. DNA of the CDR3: TGTGCCAGCAGCGGGCTAGCGACTAGCACAGATACGCAGTATTTT.

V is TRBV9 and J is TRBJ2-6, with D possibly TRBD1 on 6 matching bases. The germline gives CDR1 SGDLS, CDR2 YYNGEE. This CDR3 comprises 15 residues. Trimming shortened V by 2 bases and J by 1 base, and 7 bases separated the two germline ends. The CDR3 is CASSVQGSGANVLTF. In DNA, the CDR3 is TGTGCCAGCAGCGTCCAGGGGTCTGGGGCCAACGTCCTGACTTTC. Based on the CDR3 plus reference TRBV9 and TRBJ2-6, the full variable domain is DSGVTQTPKHLITATGQRVTLRCSPRSGDLSVYWYQQSLDQGLQFLIQYYNGEERAKGNILERFSAQQFPDLHSELNLSSLELGDSALYFCASSVQGSGANVLTFGAGSRLTVL.

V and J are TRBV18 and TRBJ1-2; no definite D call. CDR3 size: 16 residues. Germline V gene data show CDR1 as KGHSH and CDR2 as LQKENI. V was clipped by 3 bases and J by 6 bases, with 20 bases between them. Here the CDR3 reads CASSPNSPSYMDGYTF. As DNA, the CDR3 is TGTGCCAGCTCACCCAACAGCCCGTCCTATATGGATGGCTACACCTTC. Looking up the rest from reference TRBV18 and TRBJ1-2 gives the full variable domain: NAGVMQNPRHLVRRRGQEARLRCSPMKGHSHVYWYRQLPEEGLKFMVYLQKENIIDESGMPKERFSAEFPKEGPSILRIQQVVRGDSAAYFCASSPNSPSYMDGYTFGSGTRLTVV.

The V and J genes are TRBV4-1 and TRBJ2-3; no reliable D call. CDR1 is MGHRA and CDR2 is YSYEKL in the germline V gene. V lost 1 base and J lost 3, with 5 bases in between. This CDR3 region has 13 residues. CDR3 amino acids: CASSQGATDTQYF. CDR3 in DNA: TGCGCCAGCAGCCAAGGCGCGACAGATACGCAGTATTTT.

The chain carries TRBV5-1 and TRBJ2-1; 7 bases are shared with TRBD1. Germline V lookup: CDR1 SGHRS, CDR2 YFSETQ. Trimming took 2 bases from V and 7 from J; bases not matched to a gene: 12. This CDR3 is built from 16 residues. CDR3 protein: CASSFRGHPRGNEQFF. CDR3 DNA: TGCGCCAGCAGCTTTAGGGGGCACCCCCGTGGGAATGAGCAGTTCTTC.

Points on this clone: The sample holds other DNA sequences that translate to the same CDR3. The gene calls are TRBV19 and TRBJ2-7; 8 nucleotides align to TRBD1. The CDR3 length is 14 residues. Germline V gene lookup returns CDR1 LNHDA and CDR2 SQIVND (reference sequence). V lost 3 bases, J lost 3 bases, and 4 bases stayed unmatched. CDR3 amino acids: CASSMGTGDYEQYF. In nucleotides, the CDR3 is TGTGCCAGTAGTATGGGGACAGGCGACTACGAGCAGTACTTC.

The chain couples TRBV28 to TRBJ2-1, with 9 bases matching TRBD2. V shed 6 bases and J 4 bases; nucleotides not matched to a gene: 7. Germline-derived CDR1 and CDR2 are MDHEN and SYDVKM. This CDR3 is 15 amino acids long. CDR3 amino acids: CASRDAGGAYNEQFF. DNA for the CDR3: TGTGCCAGCAGGGATGCGGGAGGGGCTTACAATGAGCAGTTCTTC. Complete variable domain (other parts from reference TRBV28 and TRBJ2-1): DVKVTQSSRYLVKRTGEKVFLECVQDMDHENMFWYRQDPGLGLRLIYFSYDVKMKEKGDIPEGYSVSREKKERFSLILESASTNQTSMYLCASRDAGGAYNEQFFGPGTRLTVL.

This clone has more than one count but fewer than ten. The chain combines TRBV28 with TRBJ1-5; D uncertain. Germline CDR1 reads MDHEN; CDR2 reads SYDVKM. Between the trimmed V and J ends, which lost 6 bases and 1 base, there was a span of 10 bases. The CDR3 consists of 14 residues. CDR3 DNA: TGTGCCAGCAGGTCAACATCGAGCAATCAGCCCCAGCATTTT. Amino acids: CASRSTSSNQPQHF.

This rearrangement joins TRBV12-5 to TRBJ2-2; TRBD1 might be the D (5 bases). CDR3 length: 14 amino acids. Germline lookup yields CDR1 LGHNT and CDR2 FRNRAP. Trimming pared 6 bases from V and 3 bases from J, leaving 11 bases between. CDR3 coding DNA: TGTGCTAGTGGCCAGACAGACTACACCGGGGAGCTGTTTTTT. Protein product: CASGQTDYTGELFF.

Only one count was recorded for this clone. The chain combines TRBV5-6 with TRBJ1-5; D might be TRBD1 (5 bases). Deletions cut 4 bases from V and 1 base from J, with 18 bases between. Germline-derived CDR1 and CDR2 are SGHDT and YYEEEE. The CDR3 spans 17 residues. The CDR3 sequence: CASSRGGLLGSNQPQHF. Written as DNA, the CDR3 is TGTGCCAGCAGCCGCGGGGGGTTATTAGGGAGCAATCAGCCCCAGCATTTT.

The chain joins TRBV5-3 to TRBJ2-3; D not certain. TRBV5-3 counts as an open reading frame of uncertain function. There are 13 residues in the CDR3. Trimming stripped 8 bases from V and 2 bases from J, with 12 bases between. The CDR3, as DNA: TGTGCCAGGCGACTCGGAACCACAGATACGCAGTATTTT. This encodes CARRLGTTDTQYF.